This entry features one TCR beta chain sequence. This clone was counted at least ten times. Its antigen target is currently unknown. The input lacks base qualities; no much larger clone sits a single base away. The sample is drawn from a study of blood T cell repertoires in COVID-19 (dated by TCRdb to about 2020). Broadly, across the study: Collaborator samples came from the United States, Italy and Spain and covered acute and convalescent phases of COVID-19. The prospective study material was composed of cDNA or gDNA derived from T cells, B-cell-depleted T cells, or PBMCs. Subjects who had been exposed to COVID-19, were actively infected with it, or had recovered from it provided the deeply sampled blood TCRbeta repertoires that made up the dataset. The repertoires were released in a freely available public database meant as a resource for research on the immune response to SARS-CoV-2. Samples came from the ongoing ImmuneRACE study (first 160 participants) plus 1,254 subjects from 6 global collaborators. Sample metadata almost always included a de-identified subject ID, COVID-19 status, age in years and sex. HLA class I and class II types, where available, came from metadata supplied by the sample provider rather than from assay-based typing. General conclusions and limits of the study: Clinical and demographic metadata were provided uncurated, with the amount varying by source and participant.

V lost 3 bases and J lost 8 bases, and the count of bases not matched to a germline gene is 17. The CDR3 numbers 17 residues from cysteine through phenylalanine. Only the CDR3 portion is preserved as DNA: 51 bases, with reading frame beginning at the first base. CDR1 and CDR2, looked up from the germline V gene, are SGDLS and YYNGEE. The immunoSEQ Assay, a bias-controlled multiplex PCR, was used to amplify TCRbeta CDR3 regions from genomic DNA. The study's processing was this. Within the assay, amplification of reference gene primers was used to estimate how many nucleated cells each sample contained. To quantify the absolute abundance of each unique TCRbeta CDR3 rearrangement, sequence reads were collapsed and filtered. For each sample, productive Simpson clonality was calculated by taking the square root of Simpson's diversity index across productive rearrangements. TCRdb took over this immuneACCESS table, retaining in-frame rearrangements with V and J assigned. Such tables are incomplete; in checked studies, under half of the missing clones stem from an unresolved V gene, and the remainder is unexplained. The V and J calls and the clone size are those of that table, but D and trimming were determined from the DNA. Within this sample are 200,000 to 300,000 clones, with about 88% of them counted one time only. The ten largest clones represent just under 2% of the sample.

Whole blood was collected in K2EDTA tubes by collaborating institutions according to the institutions' own protocols. Collaborator samples were shipped for TCRbeta analysis as frozen whole blood, isolated PBMCs, or DNA extracted from either sample type. The sequence was obtained from a young man with active or convalescent COVID-19. Sequencing was performed on peripheral blood. The chain employs TRBV9 and TRBJ1-3; a stretch of 7 junction bases matches TRBD1. The CDR3 is CASSATGDTTQGDTIYF. The nucleotide sequence is TGTGCCAGCAGCGCAACAGGGGACACGACCCAAGGGGACACCATATATTTT.